This record covers a single TCR beta chain. This clone was seen only once. Its cognate antigen has yet to be identified. No base quality values were provided; no much bigger clone lies one nucleotide off. Using the deep immunoSEQ assay, TCR CDR3 regions were amplified from genomic DNA by multiplex PCR. For each cell subset, the extracted genomic DNA was distributed evenly across all wells of several immunoSEQ 96-well plates, and each plate served as one replicate. For sorted subsets, around 200 ng genomic DNA, equal to tens of thousands of T cell genomes, was loaded into each replicate PCR. Purified libraries were quantified with a Qubit 3.0 fluorometer, sized on a Bioanalyzer 2100, and re-quantified with the KAPA Library Quantification kit. Each immunoSEQ 96-well plate was sequenced on its own single-read 150-cycle Illumina NextSeq 550 flow cell. The source study handled its data this way. Because the immunoSEQ output held only junctional sequences and lacked quality scores, the filtering could not match the filtering applied to full-length reads. To assign V/J genes and CDR3, sequences were annotated using PyIR, a Python wrapper for IgBLAST v1.9, with IMGT germline references. Reads were filtered out if the reads had weak V/J assignments (E-value above 1e-6), no CDR3, stop codons, out-of-frame junctions, or ambiguous translated residues. V3J clonotypes were defined as sequences sharing an identical inferred V gene, J gene, and CDR3 amino acid sequence. To compute the percentage overlap between repertoires, the number of shared unique clonotypes was divided by the size of the smaller repertoire. Richness of each repertoire was evaluated using RTK rarefaction, the Chao1 estimator, and Recon v2.1 estimates of unobserved clonotypes. For all TCRbeta clonotypes obtained by the gDNA method from several donors, generation probabilities were computed with OLGA. TCRdb stores this immuneACCESS table with in-frame sequences only. Part of the clones is absent; in the studies checked, under half of the shortfall reflects unresolved V genes, and no reason is known for the rest. That table supplies the V and J calls and clone size; D and trimming were determined from the DNA. The sample table contains around 700,000 clones; only one count was recorded for around 92% of them. The ten largest clones take up nearly 25% of the sample.

The CDR3 runs 14 residues from the cysteine to the phenylalanine. Here the CDR3 DNA is all that survives: 42 bases in frame from base 1. The trim is 5 bases for V and 6 bases for J, with a gap of 14 bases between the germline ends. From the germline V gene, CDR1 is MDHEN and CDR2 is SYDVKM. These data are taken from a study of shared clonotypes between healthy human individuals (dated by TCRdb to 2018 to 2020). At the level of the whole study: The cohort included three men and a couple of women between 18 and 49 years of age. To estimate repertoire size and how much clonotype sharing occurs between individuals, the study deeply sequenced the blood TCR repertoires of 4 to 6 healthy adults. For each donor, CD4 naive and CD4 memory were each given three plates, CD8 naive was given two plates, and CD8 memory was given one plate. Each donor's leukapheresis produced roughly between about 0.9 and 9.5 billion PBMCs. To increase sequencing depth and limit assay-specific biases, different laboratories used diverse techniques to prepare libraries and sequence TCR repertoires. What the study reported, not specific to this receptor: Because the study included a small number of donors, the genetic and exposure-history diversity represented was limited. Larger estimated clonotype richness was generally found for naive subsets than for memory subsets. Pairwise subsampling led to the expectation that sequencing depth would affect the degree of clonotype sharing among donors. Compared with non-shared clonotypes, clonotypes shared by all four sorted-subset donors had higher generation probabilities. Sampling was limited to blood, and TCR repertoires in tissue likely differ from TCR repertoires in blood. When a handful of donors were compared, the shared fraction of clonotypes was approximately 5% for naive CD4, approximately 3.5% for naive CD8, about 2.5% for memory CD4, and less than 0.45% for memory CD8. Even with the large sequencing depth, rarefaction of the sorted-subset datasets indicated that sequencing was incomplete.

For the CD8 naive samples, CD45RO-negative cells were positively selected for CCR7, yielding a CD45RA+CCR7+ population from which TemRA cells were excluded. The donors were healthy, HIV-negative adults with no recently reported acute infections or vaccinations. Every donor was a Caucasian adult living in Nashville, Tennessee, USA. Blood was collected by leukapheresis, and PBMCs were isolated by Ficoll-Histopaque density gradient centrifugation and then cryopreserved in liquid nitrogen vapor phase. Purity and quantity of every magnetically sorted T cell population were checked by analytical flow cytometry. From each sorted fraction, genomic DNA was isolated and quantified by UV absorbance on a Nanodrop 2000c.

The clonotype originates from a man younger than 45 in good health. The V and J genes are TRBV28 and TRBJ2-1; the D region possibly corresponds to TRBD2 (6 bases align). The sample comprised naive CD8+ T cells sorted from blood. In light of the paper, this sample's cell subset or site label describes: CD45RA+CCR7+. The CDR3 corresponds to CASSETGTPNEQFF. The DNA is as follows: TGTGCCAGCAGTGAAACCGGGACTCCCAATGAGCAGTTCTTC.